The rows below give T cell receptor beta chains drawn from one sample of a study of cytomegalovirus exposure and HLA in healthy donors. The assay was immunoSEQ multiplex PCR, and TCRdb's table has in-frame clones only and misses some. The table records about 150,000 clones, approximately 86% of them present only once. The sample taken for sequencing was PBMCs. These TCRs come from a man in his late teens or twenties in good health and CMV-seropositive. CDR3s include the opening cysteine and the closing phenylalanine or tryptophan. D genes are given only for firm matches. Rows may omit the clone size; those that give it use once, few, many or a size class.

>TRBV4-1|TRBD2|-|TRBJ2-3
CASSGGLITDTQYF
TGCGCCAGCTCCGGGGGACTAATCACAGATACGCAGTATTTT
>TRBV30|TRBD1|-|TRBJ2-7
CAWGTGVYEQYF
TGTGCCTGGGGGACAGGTGTTTACGAGCAGTACTTC
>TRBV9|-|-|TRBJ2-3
CASSAYRDTQYF
TGTGCCAGCAGCGCCTACAGGGATACGCAGTATTTT
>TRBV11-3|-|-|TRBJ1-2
CASSLDGQYGYTF
TGTGCCAGCAGCTTAGATGGACAGTATGGCTACACCTTC
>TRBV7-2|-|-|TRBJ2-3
CASSPDYLSTDTQYF
TGTGCCAGCAGTCCGGACTACCTTAGCACAGATACGCAGTATTTT
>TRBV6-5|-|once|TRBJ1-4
CASSYSKFRDEKLFF
TGTGCCAGCAGTTACTCGAAGTTCAGGGATGAAAAACTGTTTTTT
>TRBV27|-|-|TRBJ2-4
CASRTAITTFAKNIQYF
TGTGCCAGCAGGACAGCGATTACCACATTTGCCAAAAACATTCAGTACTTC
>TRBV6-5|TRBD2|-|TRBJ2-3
CASSSIAGVSPDTQYF
TGTGCCAGCAGTTCAATAGCGGGAGTTTCCCCAGATACGCAGTATTTT
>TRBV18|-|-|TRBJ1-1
CATLNRDNGEAFF
TGTGCCACTCTAAACCGGGACAACGGTGAAGCTTTCTTT
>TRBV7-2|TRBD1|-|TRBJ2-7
CASSLGGPGGYEQYF
TGTGCCAGCAGCTTAGGGGGCCCAGGGGGCTACGAGCAGTACTTC
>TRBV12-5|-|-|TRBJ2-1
CASGSTQRPEQFF
TGTGCTAGTGGTTCGACCCAGCGGCCTGAGCAGTTCTTC
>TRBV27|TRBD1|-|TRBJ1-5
CASSLRQGASNQPQHF
TGTGCCAGCAGTTTACGACAGGGGGCAAGTAATCAGCCCCAGCATTTT
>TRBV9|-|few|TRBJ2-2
CASSVADAGELFF
TGTGCCAGCAGCGTAGCAGATGCTGGGGAGCTGTTTTTT
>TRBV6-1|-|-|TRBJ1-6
CASSVQGNSPLHF
TGTGCCAGCAGCGTACAGGGAAATTCACCCCTCCACTTT
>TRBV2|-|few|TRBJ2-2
CASSPGNTGELFF
TGTGCCAGCAGTCCAGGGAACACCGGGGAGCTGTTTTTT
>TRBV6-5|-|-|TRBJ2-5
CASSYSRRGAQETQYF
TGTGCCAGCAGTTACTCGAGACGGGGGGCCCAAGAGACCCAGTACTTC
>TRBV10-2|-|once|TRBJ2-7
CASRGAGAYEQYF
TGCGCCAGCAGGGGGGCAGGGGCCTACGAGCAGTACTTC
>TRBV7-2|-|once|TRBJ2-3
CASSIRDFPPSTDTQYF
TGTGCCAGCAGCATCCGGGACTTTCCTCCTAGCACAGATACGCAGTATTTT
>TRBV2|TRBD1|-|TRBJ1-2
CASDPDRTSYGYTF
TGTGCCAGTGACCCGGACAGGACTTCCTATGGCTACACCTTC
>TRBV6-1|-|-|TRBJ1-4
CASSINEKLFF
TGTGCCAGCAGCATTAATGAAAAACTGTTTTTT
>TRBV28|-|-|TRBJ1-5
CASSGQQSGNQPQHF
TGTGCCAGCAGTGGACAGCAATCAGGCAATCAGCCCCAGCATTTT
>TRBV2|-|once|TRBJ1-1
CASRNDGTRAEAFF
TGTGCCAGCAGGAACGACGGGACTAGGGCTGAAGCTTTCTTT
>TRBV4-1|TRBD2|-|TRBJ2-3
CASSQEGGTSGGADTQYF
TGCGCCAGCAGCCAAGAAGGCGGGACTAGCGGGGGGGCGGATACGCAGTATTTT
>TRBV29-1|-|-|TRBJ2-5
CSVVGGVGETQYF
TGCAGCGTTGTAGGCGGGGTCGGGGAGACCCAGTACTTC
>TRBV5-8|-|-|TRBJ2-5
CASSFVASQETQYF
TGTGCCAGCAGCTTTGTCGCCAGTCAAGAGACCCAGTACTTC
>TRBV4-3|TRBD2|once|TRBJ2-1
CASSQDRASGALLDNEQFF
TGCGCCAGCAGCCAAGATCGAGCTAGCGGGGCCCTCCTTGACAATGAGCAGTTCTTC
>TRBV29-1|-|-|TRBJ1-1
CSLRRGYTEAFF
TGCAGCCTCAGACGGGGATACACTGAAGCTTTCTTT
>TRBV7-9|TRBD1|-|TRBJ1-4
CASSSTGVANEKLFF
TGTGCCAGCAGCTCCACAGGGGTGGCTAATGAAAAACTGTTTTTT
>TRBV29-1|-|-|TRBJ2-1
CSVEGPGNNEQFF
TGCAGCGTTGAAGGCCCAGGGAACAATGAGCAGTTCTTC
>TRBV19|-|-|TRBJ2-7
CASSIEGAGQRSYEQYF
TGTGCCAGTAGTATAGAAGGAGCAGGGCAGAGGTCCTACGAGCAGTACTTC
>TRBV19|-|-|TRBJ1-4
CASSIYGGDNEKLFF
TGTGCCAGTAGTATATACGGCGGGGATAATGAAAAACTGTTTTTT
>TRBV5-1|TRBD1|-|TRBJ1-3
CASSLTGDTIYF
TGCGCCAGCAGCTTAACAGGGGACACCATATATTTT
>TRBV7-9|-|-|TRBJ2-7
CASSAPENRLHEQYF
TGTGCCAGCAGCGCTCCGGAGAACAGGCTCCACGAGCAGTACTTC
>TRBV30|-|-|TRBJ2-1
CAWLIGVGYNEQFF
TGTGCCTGGCTTATAGGGGTAGGCTACAATGAGCAGTTCTTC
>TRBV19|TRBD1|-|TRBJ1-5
CASRTGTGMTQPQHF
TGTGCCAGTAGAACCGGGACAGGGATGACTCAGCCCCAGCATTTT
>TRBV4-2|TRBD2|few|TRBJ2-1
CASSYIAGNNNEQFF
TGTGCCAGCAGCTATATAGCGGGAAATAACAATGAGCAGTTCTTC
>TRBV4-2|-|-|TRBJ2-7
CASSQDGGQYEQYF
TGTGCCAGCAGCCAAGATGGAGGGCAATACGAGCAGTACTTC
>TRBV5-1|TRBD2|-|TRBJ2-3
CASTKWSALKRGGRTDTQYF
TGCGCCAGCACAAAGTGGTCGGCCTTAAAACGGGGGGGCCGCACAGATACGCAGTATTTT
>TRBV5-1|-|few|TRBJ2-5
CASSLVGETQYF
TGCGCCAGCAGCTTGGTGGGCGAGACCCAGTACTTC
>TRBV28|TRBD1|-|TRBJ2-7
CASSSNLRDRERYEQYF
TGTGCCAGCAGTTCGAACCTCCGGGACAGGGAACGATACGAGCAGTACTTC
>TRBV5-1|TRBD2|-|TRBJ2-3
CASSFLTSVGGSGTDTQYF
TGCGCCAGCAGCTTTCTGACTAGCGTGGGGGGTTCAGGCACAGATACGCAGTATTTT
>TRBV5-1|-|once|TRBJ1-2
CASSFPSFYGYTF
TGCGCCAGCAGCTTCCCCAGTTTCTATGGCTACACCTTC
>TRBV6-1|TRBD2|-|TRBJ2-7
CASSGRTSSYEQYF
TGTGCCAGCAGTGGGAGGACTAGTTCCTACGAGCAGTACTTC
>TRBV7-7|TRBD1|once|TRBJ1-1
CASSLGWDRLLWGTEAFF
TGTGCCAGCAGCTTAGGTTGGGACAGGTTATTGTGGGGCACTGAAGCTTTCTTT
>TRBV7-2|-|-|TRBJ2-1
CASSEFRQPLYNEQFF
TGTGCCAGCAGCGAATTCCGACAGCCCCTCTACAATGAGCAGTTCTTC
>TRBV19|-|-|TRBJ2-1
CASSGGPYNEQFF
TGTGCCAGTAGTGGAGGCCCCTACAATGAGCAGTTCTTC
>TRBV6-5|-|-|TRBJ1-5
CASSPTGSQPQHF
TGTGCCAGCAGCCCCACAGGATCTCAGCCCCAGCATTTT
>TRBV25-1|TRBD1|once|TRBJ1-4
CASSVSTGHEKLFF
TGTGCCAGCAGTGTGTCGACAGGGCATGAAAAACTGTTTTTT
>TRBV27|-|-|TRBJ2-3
CASSGGRGRSTDTQYF
TGTGCCAGCAGTGGGGGGAGAGGGAGGAGCACAGATACGCAGTATTTT
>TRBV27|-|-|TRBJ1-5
CASSLGPNQPQHF
TGTGCCAGCAGTCTGGGGCCTAATCAGCCCCAGCATTTT
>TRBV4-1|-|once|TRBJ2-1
CASSQDGGSRGYNEQFF
TGCGCCAGCAGCCAAGATGGGGGGTCCCGAGGGTACAATGAGCAGTTCTTC
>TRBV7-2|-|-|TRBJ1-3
CASSPRIASGNTIYF
TGTGCCAGCAGCCCGCGGATAGCCTCTGGAAACACCATATATTTT